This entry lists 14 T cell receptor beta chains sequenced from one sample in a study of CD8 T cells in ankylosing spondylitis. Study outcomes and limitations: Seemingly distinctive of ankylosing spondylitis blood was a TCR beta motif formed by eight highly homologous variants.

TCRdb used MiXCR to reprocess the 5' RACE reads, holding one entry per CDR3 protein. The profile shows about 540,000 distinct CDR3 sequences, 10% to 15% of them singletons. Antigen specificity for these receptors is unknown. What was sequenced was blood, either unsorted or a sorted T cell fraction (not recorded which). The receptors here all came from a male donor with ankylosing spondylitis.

The CDR3 protein is CASSSLTSGRRNEQFF. In DNA form, the CDR3 reads TGCGCCAGCAGCTCCTTAACTAGCGGGAGGAGGAATGAGCAGTTCTTC. V is TRBV5-1 and J is TRBJ2-1; the match to TRBD2 covers 12 bases. Germline V CDR1 and CDR2: SGHRS, YFSETQ. The V and J ends lost 3 bases and 7 bases, in that order; junction bases with no gene match: 8. The CDR3 has 16 residues.

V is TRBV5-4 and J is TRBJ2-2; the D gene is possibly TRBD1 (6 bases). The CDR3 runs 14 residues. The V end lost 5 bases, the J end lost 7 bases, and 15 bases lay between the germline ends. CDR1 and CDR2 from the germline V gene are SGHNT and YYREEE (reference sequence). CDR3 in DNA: TGTGCCAGCAGGGGGGCCCGGGCGGACGGGGAGCTGTTTTTT. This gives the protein CASRGARADGELFF.

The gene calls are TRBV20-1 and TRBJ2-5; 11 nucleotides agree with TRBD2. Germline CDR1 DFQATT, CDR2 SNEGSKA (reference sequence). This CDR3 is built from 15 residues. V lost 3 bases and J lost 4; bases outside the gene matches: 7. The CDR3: CSARSLAGVLETQYF. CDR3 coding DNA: TGCAGTGCTAGGTCACTAGCGGGAGTGTTAGAGACCCAGTACTTC.

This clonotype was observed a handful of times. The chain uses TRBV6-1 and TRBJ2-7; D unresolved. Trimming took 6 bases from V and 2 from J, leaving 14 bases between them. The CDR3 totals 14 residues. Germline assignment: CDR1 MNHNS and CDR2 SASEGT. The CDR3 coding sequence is TGTGCCAGCAGCGATTTTGTTTCACCCTACGAGCAGTACTTC. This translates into CASSDFVSPYEQYF.

CDR3: CASRIQGADTGELFF. DNA for the CDR3: TGTGCCAGCAGGATACAGGGGGCGGACACCGGGGAGCTGTTTTTT. This chain links TRBV7-9 with TRBJ2-2; 9 bases line up with TRBD1. Germline V gene lookup returns CDR1 SEHNR and CDR2 FQNEAQ (reference sequence). This CDR3 has 15 residues. V shed 6 bases, J shed 3 bases, and the junction held 5 bases outside the gene matches.

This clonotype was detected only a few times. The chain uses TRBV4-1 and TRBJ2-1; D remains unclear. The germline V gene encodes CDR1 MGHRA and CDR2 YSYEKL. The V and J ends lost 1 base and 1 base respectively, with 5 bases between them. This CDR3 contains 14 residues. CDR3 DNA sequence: TGCGCCAGCAGCCAAGGGCTTTCCTACAATGAGCAGTTCTTC. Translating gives CASSQGLSYNEQFF.

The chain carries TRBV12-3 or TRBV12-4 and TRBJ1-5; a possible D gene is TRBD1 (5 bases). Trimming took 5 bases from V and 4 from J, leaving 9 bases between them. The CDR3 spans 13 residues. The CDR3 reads CASSGDQNQPQHF. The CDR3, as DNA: TGTGCCAGCAGTGGGGACCAGAATCAGCCCCAGCATTTT.

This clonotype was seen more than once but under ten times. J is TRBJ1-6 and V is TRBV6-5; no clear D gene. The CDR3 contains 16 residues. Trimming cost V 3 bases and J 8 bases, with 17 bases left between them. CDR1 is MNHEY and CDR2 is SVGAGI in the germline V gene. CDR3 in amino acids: CASSYGRAEHYSPLHF. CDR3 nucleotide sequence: TGTGCCAGCAGTTATGGGAGGGCCGAACATTATTCACCCCTCCACTTT.

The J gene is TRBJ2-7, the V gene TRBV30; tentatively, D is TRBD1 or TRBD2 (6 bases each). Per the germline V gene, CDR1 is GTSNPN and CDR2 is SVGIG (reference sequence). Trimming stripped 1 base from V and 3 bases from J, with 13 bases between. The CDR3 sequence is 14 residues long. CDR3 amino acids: CAWSAFGGGYEQYF. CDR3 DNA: TGTGCCTGGAGTGCCTTCGGGGGCGGCTACGAGCAGTACTTC.

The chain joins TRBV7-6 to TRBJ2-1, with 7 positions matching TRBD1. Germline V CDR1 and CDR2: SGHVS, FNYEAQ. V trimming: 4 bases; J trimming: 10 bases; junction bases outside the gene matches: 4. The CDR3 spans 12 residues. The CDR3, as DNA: TGTGCCAGCAGCTCTCGGACAGGAGAGCAGTTCTTC. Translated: CASSSRTGEQFF.

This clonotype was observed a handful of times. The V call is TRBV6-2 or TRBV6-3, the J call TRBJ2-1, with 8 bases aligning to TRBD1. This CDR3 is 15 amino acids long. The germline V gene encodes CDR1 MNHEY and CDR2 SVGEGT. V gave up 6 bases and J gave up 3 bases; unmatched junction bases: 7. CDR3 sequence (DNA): TGTGCCAGCAGAGTAGACAGGGGCATCTACAATGAGCAGTTCTTC. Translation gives CASRVDRGIYNEQFF.

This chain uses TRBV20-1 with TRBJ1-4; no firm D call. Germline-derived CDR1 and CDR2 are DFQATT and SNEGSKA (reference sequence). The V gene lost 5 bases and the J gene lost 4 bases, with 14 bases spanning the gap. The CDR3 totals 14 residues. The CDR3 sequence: CSAVADTINEKLFF. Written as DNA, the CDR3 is TGCAGTGCTGTGGCAGATACGATTAATGAAAAACTGTTTTTT.

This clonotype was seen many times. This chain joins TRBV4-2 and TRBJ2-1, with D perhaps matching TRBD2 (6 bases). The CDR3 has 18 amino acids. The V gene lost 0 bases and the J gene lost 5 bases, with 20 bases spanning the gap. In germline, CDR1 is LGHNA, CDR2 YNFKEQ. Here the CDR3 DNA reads TGTGCCAGCAGCCAAGATTCGGGGGACGTAGGGCCCCACAATGAGCAGTTCTTC. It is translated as CASSQDSGDVGPHNEQFF.

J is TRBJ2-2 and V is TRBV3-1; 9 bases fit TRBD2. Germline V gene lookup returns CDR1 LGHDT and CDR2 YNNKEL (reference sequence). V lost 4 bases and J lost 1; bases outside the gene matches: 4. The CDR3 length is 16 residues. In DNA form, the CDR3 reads TGTGCCAGCAGCCGTCAGACTAGCGGGAACACCGGGGAGCTGTTTTTT. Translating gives CASSRQTSGNTGELFF.